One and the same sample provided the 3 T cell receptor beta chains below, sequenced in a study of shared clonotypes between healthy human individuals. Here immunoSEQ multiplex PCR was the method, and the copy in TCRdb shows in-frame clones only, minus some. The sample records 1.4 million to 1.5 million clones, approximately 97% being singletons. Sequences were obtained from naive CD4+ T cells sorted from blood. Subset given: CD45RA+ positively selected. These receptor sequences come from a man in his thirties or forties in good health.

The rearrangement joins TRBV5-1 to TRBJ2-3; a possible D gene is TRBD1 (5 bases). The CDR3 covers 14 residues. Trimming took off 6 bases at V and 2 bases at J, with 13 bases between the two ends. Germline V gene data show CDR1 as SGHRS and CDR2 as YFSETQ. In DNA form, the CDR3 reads TGCGCCAGCAAAGCAGGGCCAAACACAGATACGCAGTATTTT. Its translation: CASKAGPNTDTQYF.

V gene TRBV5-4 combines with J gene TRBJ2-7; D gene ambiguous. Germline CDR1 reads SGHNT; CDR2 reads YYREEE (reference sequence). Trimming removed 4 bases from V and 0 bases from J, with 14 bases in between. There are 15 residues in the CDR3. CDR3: CASSPPQVGSYEQYF. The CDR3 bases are TGTGCCAGCAGCCCCCCGCAGGTGGGCTCCTACGAGCAGTACTTC.

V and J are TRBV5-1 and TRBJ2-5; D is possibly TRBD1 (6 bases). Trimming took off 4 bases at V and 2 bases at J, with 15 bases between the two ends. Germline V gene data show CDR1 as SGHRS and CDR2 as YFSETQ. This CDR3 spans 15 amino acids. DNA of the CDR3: TGCGCCAGCAGCGTACGCGGACAGCTTCAAGAGACCCAGTACTTC. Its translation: CASSVRGQLQETQYF.